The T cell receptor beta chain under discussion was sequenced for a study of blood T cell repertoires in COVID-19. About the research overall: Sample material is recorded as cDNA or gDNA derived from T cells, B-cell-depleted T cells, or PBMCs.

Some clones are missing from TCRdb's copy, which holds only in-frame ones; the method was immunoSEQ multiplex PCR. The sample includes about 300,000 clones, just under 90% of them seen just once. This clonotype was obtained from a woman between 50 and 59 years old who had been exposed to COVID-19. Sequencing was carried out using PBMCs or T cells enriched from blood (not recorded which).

The CDR3 DNA reads TGCGCCAGCAGCTTGGAGGGGACAGGGGGCGACACCATATATTTT. Its protein product is CASSLEGTGGDTIYF. This sequence joins TRBV5-1 and TRBJ1-3, with 12 bases that match TRBD1. The CDR3 contains 15 residues. Germline-derived CDR1 and CDR2 are SGHRS and YFSETQ. V shed 0 bases, J shed 8 bases, and the junction held 3 bases outside the gene matches.